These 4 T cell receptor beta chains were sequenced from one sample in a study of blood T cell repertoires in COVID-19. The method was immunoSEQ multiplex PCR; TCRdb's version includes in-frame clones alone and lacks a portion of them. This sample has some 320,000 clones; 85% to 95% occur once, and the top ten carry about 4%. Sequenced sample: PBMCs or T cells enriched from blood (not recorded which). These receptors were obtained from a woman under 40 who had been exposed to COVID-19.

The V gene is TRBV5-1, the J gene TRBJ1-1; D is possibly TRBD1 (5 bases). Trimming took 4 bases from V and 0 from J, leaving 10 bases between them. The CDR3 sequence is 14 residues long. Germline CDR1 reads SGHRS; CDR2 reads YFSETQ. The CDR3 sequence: CASSRQPMNTEAFF. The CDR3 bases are TGCGCCAGCAGCCGACAGCCTATGAACACTGAAGCTTTCTTT.

The CDR3 DNA reads as TGTGCCAGCAGGCCACCCAGGGGTACCTACGAGCAGTACTTC. This translates into CASRPPRGTYEQYF. The genes are TRBV28 and TRBJ2-7, with a weak D call TRBD1 (6 bases). The V end was cut by 6 bases, the J end by 2 bases, with 14 bases between. Germline values: CDR1 MDHEN, CDR2 SYDVKM. The CDR3 runs to 14 residues.

The CDR3: CASSIDSLRGGEERDYGYTF. DNA for the CDR3: TGTGCCAGTAGTATAGATTCTTTAAGGGGAGGTGAAGAAAGGGACTATGGCTACACCTTC. The V and J genes are TRBV19 and TRBJ1-2; D might be TRBD1 (5 bases). Germline-derived CDR1 and CDR2 are LNHDA and SQIVND (reference sequence). V shed 0 bases and J shed 3 bases, with 26 bases lying between them. The CDR3 totals 20 residues.

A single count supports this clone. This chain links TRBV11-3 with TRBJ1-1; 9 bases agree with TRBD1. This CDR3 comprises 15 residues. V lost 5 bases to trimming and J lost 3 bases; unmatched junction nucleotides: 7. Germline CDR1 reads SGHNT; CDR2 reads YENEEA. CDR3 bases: TGTGCCAGCAGCCCGGGACAGGGCCGGGACACTGAAGCTTTCTTT. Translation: CASSPGQGRDTEAFF.